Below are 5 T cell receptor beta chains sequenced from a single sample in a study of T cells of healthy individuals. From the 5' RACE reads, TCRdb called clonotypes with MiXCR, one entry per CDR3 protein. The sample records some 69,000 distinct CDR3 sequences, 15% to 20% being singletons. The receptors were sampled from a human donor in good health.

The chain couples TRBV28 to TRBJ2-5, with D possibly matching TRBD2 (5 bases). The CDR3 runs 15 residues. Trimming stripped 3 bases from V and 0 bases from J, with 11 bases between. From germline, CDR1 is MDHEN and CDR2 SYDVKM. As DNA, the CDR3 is TGTGCCAGCAGTTTCGGAGGTTGGTACCAAGAGACCCAGTACTTC. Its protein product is CASSFGGWYQETQYF.

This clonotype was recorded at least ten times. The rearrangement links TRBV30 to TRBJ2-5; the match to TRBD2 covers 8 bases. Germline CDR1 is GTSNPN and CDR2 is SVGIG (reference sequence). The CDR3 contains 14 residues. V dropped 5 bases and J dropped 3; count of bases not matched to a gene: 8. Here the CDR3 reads CAWGPGLVKETQYF. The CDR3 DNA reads TGTGCCTGGGGACCGGGACTAGTAAAAGAGACCCAGTACTTC.

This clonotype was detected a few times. CDR3 loop: CASSPEGGRGTEAFF. The CDR3 region has the DNA TGTGCCAGCTCTCCGGAAGGGGGACGGGGCACTGAAGCTTTCTTT. V and J are TRBV6-1 and TRBJ1-1, with D tentatively TRBD1 (6 bases). Germline V CDR1 and CDR2: MNHNS, SASEGT. The V end lost 8 bases, the J end lost 4 bases, and 20 bases lay between the germline ends. The CDR3 sequence is 15 residues long.

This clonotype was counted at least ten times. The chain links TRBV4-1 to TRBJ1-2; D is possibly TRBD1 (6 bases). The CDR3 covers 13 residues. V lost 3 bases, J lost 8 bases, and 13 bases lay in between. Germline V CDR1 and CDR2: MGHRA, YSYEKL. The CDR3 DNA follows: TGCGCCAGCAGCCAGGACAGAGCTAAAGGCTACACCTTC. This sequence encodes CASSQDRAKGYTF.

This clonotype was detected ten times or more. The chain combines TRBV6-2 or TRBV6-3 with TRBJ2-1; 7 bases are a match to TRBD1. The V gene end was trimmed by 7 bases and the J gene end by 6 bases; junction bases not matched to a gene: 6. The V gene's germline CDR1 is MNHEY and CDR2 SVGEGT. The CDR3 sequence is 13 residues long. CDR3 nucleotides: TGTGCCAGCAAGCTGACAGGGCGCAATGAGCAGTTCTTC. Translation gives CASKLTGRNEQFF.